This TCR beta chain was obtained from a study of human T cells and chemical hapten exposure. For the study at large: The study enrolled mostly female patients with alopecia areata, totalis or universalis.

Unique molecular identifiers were affixed to discrete cDNA molecules within the library. From the RACE reads, TCRdb called clonotypes with MiXCR, one entry per CDR3 protein. This sample has approximately 370,000 distinct CDR3 sequences, with about 5.4% found just once. This clonotype was observed many times. Its antigen is currently unknown. Time point indicated: pre-sensitization, week 0. Treatment: therapeutic diphenylcyclopropenone sensitization with weekly scalp DPC. Germline assignment: CDR1 LGHNA and CDR2 YNFKEQ. The CDR3 has 15 residues. Losses at the gene ends were 3 bases for V and 7 bases for J; bases not matched to a gene: 6. Findings of the study overall: The number of TCRs above 1 in 1000 frequency did not change after DPC sensitization. Donors were affected by alopecia, so their immune reaction might vary from that of healthy individuals.

The sequence came from a woman between 18 and 29 years old with alopecia areata. Some clones in this sample may be carry-over from other donors' samples. Sequences were derived from whole blood, sampled in connection with sensitization to the hapten diphenylcyclopropenone (DPC). V gene TRBV4-2 combines with J gene TRBJ2-3, with TRBD2 identical over 11 bases. DNA of the CDR3: TGTGCCAGCAGCCAGGAAACTAGCGGGAGTTATACGCAGTATTTT. This encodes CASSQETSGSYTQYF.